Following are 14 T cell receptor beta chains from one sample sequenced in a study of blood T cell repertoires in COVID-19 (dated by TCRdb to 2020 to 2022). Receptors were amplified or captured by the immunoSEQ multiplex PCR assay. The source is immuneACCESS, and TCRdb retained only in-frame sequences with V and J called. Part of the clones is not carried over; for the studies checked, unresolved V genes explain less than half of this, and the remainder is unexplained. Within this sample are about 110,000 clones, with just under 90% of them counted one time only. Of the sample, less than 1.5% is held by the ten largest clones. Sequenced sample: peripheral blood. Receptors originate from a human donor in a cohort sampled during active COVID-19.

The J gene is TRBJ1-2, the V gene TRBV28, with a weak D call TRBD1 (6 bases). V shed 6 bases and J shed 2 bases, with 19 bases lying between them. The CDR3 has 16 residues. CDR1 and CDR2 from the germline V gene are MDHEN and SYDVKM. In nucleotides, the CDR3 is TGTGCCAGCAGCCTTACAGGGATCGGTAAGAACTATGGCTACACCTTC. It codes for CASSLTGIGKNYGYTF.

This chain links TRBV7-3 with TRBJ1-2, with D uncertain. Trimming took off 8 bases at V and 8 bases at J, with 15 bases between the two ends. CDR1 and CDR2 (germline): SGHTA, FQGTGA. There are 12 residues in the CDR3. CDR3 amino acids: CASGNPRVGYTF. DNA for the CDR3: TGTGCCAGCGGAAACCCCCGGGTCGGCTACACCTTC.

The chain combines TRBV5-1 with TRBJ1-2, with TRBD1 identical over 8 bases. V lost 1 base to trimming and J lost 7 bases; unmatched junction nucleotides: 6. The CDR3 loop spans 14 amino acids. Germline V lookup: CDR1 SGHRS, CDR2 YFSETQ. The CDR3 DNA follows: TGCGCCAGCAGCTTGCGCAGGGGGCGGAGTGGCTACACCTTC. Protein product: CASSLRRGRSGYTF. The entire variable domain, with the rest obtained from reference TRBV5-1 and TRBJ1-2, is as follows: KAGVTQTPRYLIKTRGQQVTLSCSPISGHRSVSWYQQTPGQGLQFLFEYFSETQRNKGNFPGRFSGRQFSNSRSEMNVSTLELGDSALYLCASSLRRGRSGYTFGSGTRLTVV.

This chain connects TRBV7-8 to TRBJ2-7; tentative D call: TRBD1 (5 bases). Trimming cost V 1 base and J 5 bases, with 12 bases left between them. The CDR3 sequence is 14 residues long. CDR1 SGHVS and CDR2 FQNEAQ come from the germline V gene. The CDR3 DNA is TGTGCCAGCAGCTTAGTGGTAGAGACAGACGAGCAGTACTTC. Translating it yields CASSLVVETDEQYF.

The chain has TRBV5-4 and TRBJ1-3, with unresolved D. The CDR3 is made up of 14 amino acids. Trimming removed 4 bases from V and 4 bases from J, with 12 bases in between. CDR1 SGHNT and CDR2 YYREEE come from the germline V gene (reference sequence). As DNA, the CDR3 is TGTGCCAGCAGCCCTACCGCGAAAGGAAACACCATATATTTT. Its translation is CASSPTAKGNTIYF.

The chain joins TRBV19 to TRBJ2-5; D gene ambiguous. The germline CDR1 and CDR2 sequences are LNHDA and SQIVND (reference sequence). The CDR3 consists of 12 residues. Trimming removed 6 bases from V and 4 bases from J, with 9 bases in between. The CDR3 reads CASRRRGETQYF. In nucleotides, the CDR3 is TGTGCCAGTAGAAGGCGCGGAGAGACCCAGTACTTC.

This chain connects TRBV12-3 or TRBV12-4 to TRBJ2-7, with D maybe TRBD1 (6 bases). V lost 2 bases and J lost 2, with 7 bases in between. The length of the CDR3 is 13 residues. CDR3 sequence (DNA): TGTGCCAGCAGTTTACAGGGGACCTACGAGCAGTACTTC. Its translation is CASSLQGTYEQYF.

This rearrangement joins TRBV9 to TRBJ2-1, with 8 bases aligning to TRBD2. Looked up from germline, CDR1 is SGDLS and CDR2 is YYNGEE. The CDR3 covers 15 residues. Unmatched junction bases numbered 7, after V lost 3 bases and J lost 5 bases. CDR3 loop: CASSGAGGHDNEQFF. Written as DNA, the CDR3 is TGTGCCAGCAGCGGGGCGGGAGGACATGACAATGAGCAGTTCTTC.

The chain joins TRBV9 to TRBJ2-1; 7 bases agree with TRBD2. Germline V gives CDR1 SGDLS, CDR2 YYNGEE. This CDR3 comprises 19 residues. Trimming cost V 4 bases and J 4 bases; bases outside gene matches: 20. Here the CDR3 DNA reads TGTGCCAGCAGCCGCCTAGGGTCTAGCGGCACACTACTATACAATGAGCAGTTCTTC. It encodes CASSRLGSSGTLLYNEQFF.

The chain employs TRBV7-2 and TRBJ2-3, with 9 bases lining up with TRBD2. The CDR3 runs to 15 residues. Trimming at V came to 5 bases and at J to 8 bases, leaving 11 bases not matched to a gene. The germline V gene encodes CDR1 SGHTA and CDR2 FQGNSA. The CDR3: CASSAGGTRVATQYF. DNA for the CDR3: TGTGCCAGCAGCGCGGGGGGGACAAGGGTTGCTACGCAGTATTTT.

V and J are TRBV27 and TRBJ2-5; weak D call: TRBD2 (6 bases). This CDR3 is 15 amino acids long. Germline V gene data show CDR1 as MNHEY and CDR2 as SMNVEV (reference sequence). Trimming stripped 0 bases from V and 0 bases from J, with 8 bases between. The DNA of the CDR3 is TGTGCCAGCAGTTTATCGGCGGGGTACCAAGAGACCCAGTACTTC. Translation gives CASSLSAGYQETQYF.

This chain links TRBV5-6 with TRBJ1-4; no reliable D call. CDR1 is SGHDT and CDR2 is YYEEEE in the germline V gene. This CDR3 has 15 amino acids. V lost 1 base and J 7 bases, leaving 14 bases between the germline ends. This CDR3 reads CASSLFIGQLEKLFF. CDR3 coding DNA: TGTGCCAGCAGCTTGTTCATCGGTCAACTTGAAAAACTGTTTTTT.

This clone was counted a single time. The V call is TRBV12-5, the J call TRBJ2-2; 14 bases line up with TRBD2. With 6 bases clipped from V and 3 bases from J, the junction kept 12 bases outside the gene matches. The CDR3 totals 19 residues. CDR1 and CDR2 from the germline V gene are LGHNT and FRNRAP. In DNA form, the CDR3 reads TGTGCTAGTGGGGGCAACCCAGGACTAGCGGGAGGCTACACCGGGGAGCTGTTTTTT. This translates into CASGGNPGLAGGYTGELFF.

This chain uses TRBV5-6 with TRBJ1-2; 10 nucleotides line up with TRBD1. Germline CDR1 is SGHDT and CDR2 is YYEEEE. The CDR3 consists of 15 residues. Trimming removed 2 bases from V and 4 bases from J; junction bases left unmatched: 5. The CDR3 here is CASSFRQGARYGYTF. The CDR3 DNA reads TGTGCCAGCAGCTTTAGACAGGGGGCTCGCTATGGCTACACCTTC.